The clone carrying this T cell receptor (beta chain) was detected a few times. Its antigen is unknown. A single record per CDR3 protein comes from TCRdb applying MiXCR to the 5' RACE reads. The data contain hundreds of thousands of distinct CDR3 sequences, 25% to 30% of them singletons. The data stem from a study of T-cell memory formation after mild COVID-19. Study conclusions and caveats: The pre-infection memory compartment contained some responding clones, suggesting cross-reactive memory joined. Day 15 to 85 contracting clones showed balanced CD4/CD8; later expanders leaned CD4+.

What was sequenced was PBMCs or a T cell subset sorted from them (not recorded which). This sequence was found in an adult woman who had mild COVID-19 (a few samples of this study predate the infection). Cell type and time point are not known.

The CDR3 reads CASSLSRGAGLSNEQYF. DNA of the CDR3: TGTGCCAGCTCACTAAGTCGAGGGGCAGGACTCTCGAACGAGCAGTACTTC. The chain couples TRBV18 to TRBJ2-7; D is perhaps TRBD1 or TRBD2 (5 bases each). The CDR3 sequence is 17 residues long. Germline values: CDR1 KGHSH, CDR2 LQKENI. V lost 4 bases, J lost 5 bases, and 24 bases lay in between.